The following is a T cell receptor beta chain sequence with its context. Semi-nested PCR with Nested Universal Primer A followed constant-region reverse priming of full-length variable regions. TCRdb used MiXCR to reprocess the 5' RACE reads, holding one entry per CDR3 protein. The repertoire consists of about 42,000 distinct CDR3 sequences, with 30% occurring once and the leading ten covering just over 4%. Memory CD4+ T cells were sorted as CD4+CD45RO+CD25- cells. The CDR3 length is 14 residues. In germline, CDR1 is DFQATT, CDR2 SNEGSKA (reference sequence). The V and J ends lost 3 bases and 1 base respectively, with 12 bases between them.

The receptor comes from a female donor with breast cancer. The rearrangement links TRBV20-1 to TRBJ1-1; D is perhaps TRBD1 (5 bases). The sequenced sample consisted of tumor-infiltrating memory CD4+ T cells sorted from the breast tumor. Specified subset: memory CD4+ T cells, CD4+CD45RO+CD25-. The CDR3 DNA follows: TGCAGTGCTAGTTCACAGGCCCCGAACACTGAAGCTTTCTTT. Protein product: CSASSQAPNTEAFF.